These 28 T cell receptor beta chains came from one sample sequenced in a study of shared clonotypes between healthy human individuals. Only in-frame clones appear in the TCRdb table, and some are missing; sequencing was by immunoSEQ multiplex PCR. The sample has some 630,000 clones, approximately 96% seen once. CD45RO-negative, CCR7-selected cells formed the naive CD8 fraction, which excluded terminally differentiated effector memory CD45RA+ cells. Specimen: naive CD8+ T cells sorted from blood. All receptors derive from a woman in her thirties in good health.

The chain carries TRBV5-1 and TRBJ2-5; 7 nucleotides align to TRBD1. The germline CDR1 and CDR2 sequences are SGHRS and YFSETQ. The CDR3 runs to 14 residues. With 0 bases clipped from V and 13 bases from J, the junction kept 12 bases outside the gene matches. CDR3 residues: CASSLDAQGDSWYF. DNA for the CDR3: TGCGCCAGCAGCTTGGATGCGCAGGGGGATTCGTGGTACTTC. Based on the CDR3 plus reference TRBV5-1 and TRBJ2-5, the full variable domain is KAGVTQTPRYLIKTRGQQVTLSCSPISGHRSVSWYQQTPGQGLQFLFEYFSETQRNKGNFPGRFSGRQFSNSRSEMNVSTLELGDSALYLCASSLDAQGDSWYFGPGTRLLVL.

This sequence joins TRBV21-1 and TRBJ2-7; the table's D gene call, TRBD2, was not cross checked with the DNA. TRBV21-1 has pseudogene status. The CDR3 spans 14 residues. The CDR3 loop reads CATLGASGIYEQYF. The CDR3 nucleotides are TGTGCCACCCTCGGGGCTAGCGGGATCTACGAGCAGTACTTC.

The gene calls are TRBV27 and TRBJ2-7, with 7 bases identical to TRBD2. J lost 2 bases, V lost 2 bases, and 12 bases had no gene match. The CDR3 is made up of 17 amino acids. The germline gives CDR1 MNHEY, CDR2 SMNVEV (reference sequence). DNA of the CDR3: TGTGCCAGCAGTTTAATTTCTGGGAGGGAGGTCCCCTACGAGCAGTACTTC. Its protein is CASSLISGREVPYEQYF.

This CDR3 is CASSSGSAAYEQYF. In DNA, the CDR3 is TGTGCCAGCAGCTCAGGGTCAGCGGCCTACGAGCAGTACTTC. The chain links TRBV5-6 to TRBJ2-7, with D perhaps matching TRBD1 or TRBD2 (5 bases each). The length of the CDR3 is 14 residues. Trimming shortened V by 3 bases and J by 2 bases, and 12 bases separated the two germline ends. Germline V lookup: CDR1 SGHDT, CDR2 YYEEEE.

The gene calls are TRBV28 and TRBJ1-5; TRBD1 aligns across 7 bases. The germline V gene has CDR1 MDHEN and CDR2 SYDVKM. The V gene end was trimmed by 3 bases and the J gene end by 6 bases; junction bases not matched to a gene: 11. This CDR3 contains 16 residues. This CDR3 is CASSFPPQGGSQPQHF. In nucleotides, the CDR3 is TGTGCCAGCAGTTTTCCCCCGCAGGGGGGTAGTCAGCCCCAGCATTTT.

V is TRBV5-4 and J is TRBJ2-5, with no clear D. Germline lookup yields CDR1 SGHNT and CDR2 YYREEE (reference sequence). The CDR3 extends over 13 amino acids. V was cut by 3 bases and J by 5 bases, with 11 bases left in between. CDR3: CASSYSSEETQYF. The CDR3 DNA reads TGTGCCAGCAGCTATTCCAGTGAGGAGACCCAGTACTTC.

This chain connects TRBV27 to TRBJ2-2, with 9 nucleotides matching TRBD2. V shed 5 bases, J shed 0 bases, and the junction held 7 bases outside the gene matches. This CDR3 has 17 amino acids. CDR1 and CDR2 (germline): MNHEY, SMNVEV (reference sequence). The CDR3 region is CASSGWTSAPNTGELFF. CDR3 DNA: TGTGCCAGCAGTGGATGGACTAGCGCTCCGAACACCGGGGAGCTGTTTTTT.

This rearrangement joins TRBV19 to TRBJ2-5; TRBD1 aligns across 8 bases. With V trimmed by 6 bases and J by 2 bases, 8 bases remained unmatched. The CDR3 loop spans 15 amino acids. Germline V CDR1 and CDR2: LNHDA, SQIVND (reference sequence). CDR3 residues: CASSRTGIGQETQYF. The CDR3 DNA reads as TGTGCCAGTAGCCGGACAGGGATCGGGCAAGAGACCCAGTACTTC.

This chain links TRBV5-1 with TRBJ1-1, with D possibly being TRBD1 (6 bases). Germline loops: CDR1 SGHRS, CDR2 YFSETQ. V was shortened by 0 bases and J by 6 bases, with 9 bases between the two germline ends. The CDR3 sequence is 13 residues long. The CDR3 bases are TGCGCCAGCAGCTTGGTGGGGGCCGCTGAAGCTTTCTTT. This gives the protein CASSLVGAAEAFF.

The rearrangement uses TRBV6-6 and TRBJ2-7; no clear D. CDR3 size: 12 residues. The ends were cut back, 2 bases at V and 5 bases at J, with 7 bases in the middle. The germline V gene has CDR1 MNHNY and CDR2 SVGAGI (reference sequence). In nucleotides, the CDR3 is TGTGCCAGCAGTTACGAAGGGCACGAGCAGTACTTC. Encoded protein: CASSYEGHEQYF.

The chain has TRBV10-3 and TRBJ2-5; D is uncertain. Germline values: CDR1 ENHRY, CDR2 SYGVKD. V was shortened by 2 bases and J by 11 bases, with 9 bases between the two germline ends. The CDR3 is 11 residues long. The CDR3 spells CAISEGDRQYF. CDR3 in DNA: TGTGCCATCAGTGAGGGTGATCGGCAGTACTTC.

The rearrangement links TRBV19 to TRBJ1-1, with 9 bases fitting TRBD1. J gave up 1 base and V 5 bases, and 5 bases lay outside the gene matches. The germline gives CDR1 LNHDA, CDR2 SQIVND (reference sequence). This CDR3 has 15 amino acids. The CDR3 is CASSPWTGANTEAFF. CDR3 sequence (DNA): TGTGCCAGTAGTCCGTGGACAGGGGCGAACACTGAAGCTTTCTTT.

This chain uses TRBV6-6 with TRBJ2-7, with D maybe TRBD2 (6 bases). CDR1 and CDR2 (germline): MNHNY, SVGAGI (reference sequence). The V and J ends lost 1 base and 4 bases respectively, with 14 bases between them. There are 15 residues in the CDR3. In DNA, the CDR3 is TGTGCCAGCAGTTACTGGGGTAGCGGAGAGTACGAGCAGTACTTC. This translates into CASSYWGSGEYEQYF.

This clone was counted once. V usage is TRBV29-1 and J usage is TRBJ1-2; D unclear. The germline V gene has CDR1 SQVTM and CDR2 ANQGSEA. This CDR3 comprises 14 residues. V was shortened by 5 bases and J by 0 bases, with 13 bases between the two germline ends. The CDR3 is CSVPDTGPNYGYTF. CDR3 DNA sequence: TGCAGCGTTCCCGACACCGGGCCTAACTATGGCTACACCTTC.

This chain joins TRBV5-4 and TRBJ1-1; D remains unclear. Trimming left V 2 bases short and J 8 bases short, with 7 bases between. Germline CDR1 SGHNT, CDR2 YYREEE (reference sequence). This CDR3 spans 11 amino acids. The DNA of the CDR3 is TGTGCCAGCAGCTTAAACAGAGAAGCTTTCTTT. Translation: CASSLNREAFF.

This chain connects TRBV13 to TRBJ2-7; 8 bases agree with TRBD2. Germline lookup yields CDR1 PRHDT and CDR2 FYEKMQ (reference sequence). The CDR3 contains 16 residues. J was trimmed by 5 bases and V by 3 bases; bases with no gene match: 12. The CDR3 DNA reads as TGTGCCAGCAGCTTCCTCCGCAGCGGGAGCCCCCACGAGCAGTACTTC. Encoded protein: CASSFLRSGSPHEQYF.

The chain recombines TRBV5-1 with TRBJ2-7; 12 bases agree with TRBD2. There are 17 residues in the CDR3. Germline V lookup: CDR1 SGHRS, CDR2 YFSETQ. V dropped 0 bases and J dropped 3; count of bases not matched to a gene: 7. The CDR3 region is CASSLEASGREDYEQYF. CDR3 bases: TGCGCCAGCAGCTTGGAGGCTAGCGGGAGGGAGGACTACGAGCAGTACTTC.

The V call is TRBV11-1, the J call TRBJ2-3, with D perhaps TRBD1 (6 bases). Germline V gene lookup returns CDR1 SGHAT and CDR2 FQDESV (reference sequence). The CDR3 has 15 amino acids. V lost 4 bases to trimming and J lost 5 bases, with 16 bases between them. The CDR3 loop is CASSSFGTLGDTQYF. The CDR3 nucleotides read TGTGCCAGCAGCTCTTTCGGGACACTCGGAGATACGCAGTATTTT.

This chain joins TRBV9 and TRBJ2-1; 10 bases map to TRBD1. In germline, CDR1 is SGDLS, CDR2 YYNGEE. This CDR3 has 14 residues. The V gene end was trimmed by 4 bases and the J gene end by 7 bases; junction bases not matched to a gene: 5. CDR3: CASSIRTGGNEQFF. CDR3 nucleotide sequence: TGTGCCAGCAGCATCCGGACAGGGGGGAATGAGCAGTTCTTC.

The rearrangement uses TRBV6-5 and TRBJ2-7, with TRBD2 as a possible D gene (6 bases). The CDR3 has 15 amino acids. Germline-derived CDR1 and CDR2 are MNHEY and SVGAGI. Deletions cut 6 bases from V and 3 bases from J, with 18 bases between. CDR3 sequence (DNA): TGTGCCAGCAGCCTGTACCGTAGCGGCCACTACGAGCAGTACTTC. Translation: CASSLYRSGHYEQYF.

The J gene is TRBJ2-3, the V gene TRBV5-4; D may correspond to TRBD1 or TRBD2 (6 bases each). This CDR3 comprises 14 residues. Per the germline V gene, CDR1 is SGHNT and CDR2 is YYREEE (reference sequence). The V and J ends lost 5 bases and 2 bases respectively, with 12 bases between them. The CDR3 here is CASRKGGDTDTQYF. CDR3 nucleotides: TGTGCCAGCAGGAAGGGGGGAGACACAGATACGCAGTATTTT.

J is TRBJ2-5 and V is TRBV21-1. TRBV21-1 corresponds to a pseudogene. This CDR3 has 16 amino acids. The CDR3 here is CASSQRLVSRKETQYF. Written as DNA, the CDR3 is TGTGCCAGCAGCCAAAGACTGGTTAGCAGGAAAGAGACCCAGTACTTC.

Comments on this clone: This sample also contains other DNA sequences that code for the same CDR3. The chain joins TRBV19 to TRBJ2-1, with D possibly TRBD2 on 6 matching bases. This CDR3 has 12 amino acids. Trimming left V 1 base short and J 9 bases short, with 7 bases between. Germline lookup yields CDR1 LNHDA and CDR2 SQIVND (reference sequence). This chain's CDR3 is CASSIGRGEQFF. The CDR3 DNA reads as TGTGCCAGTAGTATAGGGAGGGGTGAGCAGTTCTTC. Drawing the rest from reference TRBV19 and TRBJ2-1, the complete variable domain is DGGITQSPKYLFRKEGQNVTLSCEQNLNHDAMYWYRQDPGQGLRLIYYSQIVNDFQKGDIAEGYSVSREKKESFPLTVTSAQKNPTAFYLCASSIGRGEQFFGPGTRLTVL.

The chain has TRBV11-2 and TRBJ2-6, with D possibly TRBD2 on 5 matching bases. The CDR3 runs 16 residues. Trimming took off 5 bases at V and 5 bases at J, with 16 bases between the two ends. Germline V gene data show CDR1 as SGHAT and CDR2 as FQNNGV. The CDR3 sequence is CASSQVGNWWANVLTF. In DNA form, the CDR3 reads TGTGCCAGCAGCCAAGTCGGGAATTGGTGGGCCAACGTCCTGACTTTC.

This clone was detected only a few times. The J gene is TRBJ1-5, the V gene TRBV28; TRBD1 is a possible D gene (5 bases). Looked up from germline, CDR1 is MDHEN and CDR2 is SYDVKM. V was trimmed by 7 bases and J by 4 bases, leaving 20 bases between them. The CDR3 consists of 16 residues. CDR3 DNA sequence: TGTGCCAGCACAGGACTCACAGGTGTAGTTAATCAGCCCCAGCATTTT. It translates to CASTGLTGVVNQPQHF.

This CDR3 is CASSEGASQPQHF. DNA for the CDR3: TGTGCCAGCAGTGAAGGAGCAAGTCAGCCCCAGCATTTT. This chain joins TRBV2 and TRBJ1-5; D not resolved. The V and J ends lost 1 base and 6 bases respectively, with 7 bases between them. Germline V gene sequence: CDR1 SNHLY, CDR2 FYNNEI. There are 13 residues in the CDR3.

J is TRBJ2-1 and V is TRBV6-6, with D unresolved. CDR1 and CDR2 (germline): MNHNY, SVGAGI (reference sequence). Trimming cost V 6 bases and J 5 bases, with 8 bases left between them. The CDR3 is made up of 12 amino acids. CDR3: CASSLGNNEQFF. As DNA, the CDR3 is TGTGCCAGCAGCCTTGGGAACAATGAGCAGTTCTTC.

This chain connects TRBV4-1 to TRBJ1-2; D gene uncertain. The V end was cut by 4 bases, the J end by 1 base, with 13 bases between. Germline assignment: CDR1 MGHRA and CDR2 YSYEKL. The length of the CDR3 is 15 residues. The CDR3 DNA is TGCGCCAGCAGCCCGGGCCCCGGTAATAACTATGGCTACACCTTC. Translation gives CASSPGPGNNYGYTF.